This record concerns one T cell receptor beta chain sequence. Its target is unknown. MiXCR, applied by TCRdb to the 5' RACE reads, yields one record per CDR3 protein. The sample gives roughly 700,000 distinct CDR3 sequences, over 8.5% of which show up once; around 0.98% is in the top ten. The entry originates in a study of identical twins. Whole-study results and caveats: The models systematically underestimated how much out-of-frame TCR alpha was shared in monozygotic twins. Insertions ran lower in abundant cord blood beta clonotypes, though not in memory repertoires.

This sample also appeared in a second study, on yellow fever vaccine responses in identical twins.

The sequenced sample consisted of PBMCs. The sequence came from a woman in her late teens or twenties in good health.

DNA for the CDR3: TGTGCCAGCAGCTTAGTACTAGCGGTAACTATCGCCTACGAGCAGTACTTC. It specifies CASSLVLAVTIAYEQYF. The chain couples TRBV7-2 to TRBJ2-7, with 8 bases that match TRBD2. In germline, CDR1 is SGHTA, CDR2 FQGNSA. V lost 1 base and J lost 2; bases outside the gene matches: 10. This CDR3 spans 17 amino acids. Full variable domain (remainder filled in from reference TRBV7-2 and TRBJ2-7): GAGVSQSPSNKVTEKGKDVELRCDPISGHTALYWYRQSLGQGLEFLIYFQGNSAPDKSGLPSDRFSAERTGGSVSTLTIQRTQQEDSAVYLCASSLVLAVTIAYEQYFGPGTRLTVT.